Presented here are 7 T cell receptor beta chains from one specimen sequenced in a study of cytomegalovirus exposure and HLA in healthy donors. Researchers ran the PCR with 60 Vbeta and 13 Jbeta primers. Produced via immunoSEQ multiplex PCR; TCRdb's table is partial and in-frame only. The table shows about 130,000 clones, with 78% occurring only once. What was sequenced was PBMCs. The receptors were gathered from a female donor in good health and CMV-seronegative.

V and J are TRBV28 and TRBJ2-7; D is possibly TRBD2 (5 bases). The germline V gene encodes CDR1 MDHEN and CDR2 SYDVKM. CDR3 length equals 11 residues. Deletions cut 5 bases from V and 6 bases from J, with 8 bases between. The CDR3 protein is CASSDRGEQYF. The CDR3 nucleotides are TGTGCCAGCAGTGATCGGGGCGAGCAGTACTTC.

The gene calls are TRBV5-1 and TRBJ2-1, with D perhaps TRBD2 (5 bases). The germline gives CDR1 SGHRS, CDR2 YFSETQ. This CDR3 region has 15 residues. Trimming cost V 1 base and J 5 bases, with 13 bases left between them. The CDR3, as DNA: TGCGCCAGCAGCTTGATGGGGAGCCCTAACAATGAGCAGTTCTTC. This encodes CASSLMGSPNNEQFF.

V usage is TRBV5-6 and J usage is TRBJ2-2; 11 positions agree with TRBD2. Germline trimming cut 3 bases from V and 1 base from J; bases unmatched to any gene: 5. Germline loops: CDR1 SGHDT, CDR2 YYEEEE. The CDR3 has 17 amino acids. The CDR3 region is CASSSLGTSGNTGELFF. DNA for the CDR3: TGTGCCAGCAGCTCCCTAGGGACTAGCGGGAACACCGGGGAGCTGTTTTTT.

The chain links TRBV28 to TRBJ2-2, with 8 bases that match TRBD2. The ends lost 6 bases at V and 5 bases at J; junction bases unmatched: 8. Germline CDR1 and CDR2: MDHEN and SYDVKM. The CDR3 loop spans 15 amino acids. The CDR3 DNA is TGTGCCAGCAGGGGGAGCGGGAGTGGGACCGGGGAGCTGTTTTTT. This encodes CASRGSGSGTGELFF.

The V and J genes are TRBV28 and TRBJ1-4; D not certain. This CDR3 spans 15 amino acids. The germline V gene has CDR1 MDHEN and CDR2 SYDVKM. V was trimmed by 2 bases and J by 6 bases, leaving 13 bases between them. The DNA for the CDR3 is TGTGCCAGCAGTTTAAGTCGCGGGTACGATGAAAAACTGTTTTTT. Its protein product is CASSLSRGYDEKLFF. The entire variable domain, with the rest obtained from reference TRBV28 and TRBJ1-4, is as follows: DVKVTQSSRYLVKRTGEKVFLECVQDMDHENMFWYRQDPGLGLRLIYFSYDVKMKEKGDIPEGYSVSREKKERFSLILESASTNQTSMYLCASSLSRGYDEKLFFGSGTQLSVL.

In DNA form, the CDR3 reads TGTGCCAGTACTTCCAGGACAGGGGGGGATCAGCCCCAGCATTTT. Translating it yields CASTSRTGGDQPQHF. The chain joins TRBV19 to TRBJ1-5; 10 bases align to TRBD1. Germline values: CDR1 LNHDA, CDR2 SQIVND (reference sequence). The trim removed 7 bases at V and 5 bases at J, leaving 8 bases unmatched. The CDR3 has 15 amino acids.

The chain carries TRBV18 and TRBJ2-7; TRBD1 or TRBD2 may be the D gene (9 bases each). Trimming shortened V by 6 bases and J by 3 bases, and 30 bases separated the two germline ends. This CDR3 is 19 amino acids long. CDR1 is KGHSH, CDR2 LQKENI, per germline. The CDR3, as DNA: TGTGCCAGCTCTCTCCTAGGAGGACAGGGGAGGACTAGCGTCTACGAGCAGTACTTC. This codes for CASSLLGGQGRTSVYEQYF.